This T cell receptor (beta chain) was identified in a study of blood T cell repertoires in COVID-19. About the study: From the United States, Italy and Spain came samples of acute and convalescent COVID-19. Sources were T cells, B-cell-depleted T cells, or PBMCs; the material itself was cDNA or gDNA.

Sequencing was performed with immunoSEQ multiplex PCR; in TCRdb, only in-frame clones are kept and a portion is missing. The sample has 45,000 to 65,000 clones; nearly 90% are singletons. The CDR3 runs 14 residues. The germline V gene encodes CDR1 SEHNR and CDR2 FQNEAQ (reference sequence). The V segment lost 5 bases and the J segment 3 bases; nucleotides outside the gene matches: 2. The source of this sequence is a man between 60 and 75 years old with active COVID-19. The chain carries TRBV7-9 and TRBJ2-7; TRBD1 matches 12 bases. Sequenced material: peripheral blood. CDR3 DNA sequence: TGTGCCAGCAGCGGGGACAGGGGGCTCTACGAGCAGTACTTC. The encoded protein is CASSGDRGLYEQYF.